The 14 T cell receptor beta chains reported below all come from one sample, sequenced in a study of CXCR3-negative and CXCR3-positive naive CD8 T cells. All TRB cDNA libraries came from 5' RACE performed with UMI labels. TCRdb re-called the 5' RACE reads and gives one entry per CDR3 protein, without DNA. This table lists about 48,000 distinct CDR3 sequences. The specimen sequenced was memory CD8+ T cells from blood. Receptors originate from a human donor in good health. Some clones in this sample may be carry-over from other donors' samples.

This chain links TRBV7-3 with TRBJ1-1. The germline V gene has CDR1 SGHTA and CDR2 FQGTGA. The CDR3 is made up of 14 amino acids. This chain's CDR3 is CASSEFGTNTEAFF.

The V gene is TRBV12-3 or TRBV12-4, the J gene TRBJ2-7; TCRdb proposes TRBD1, but this gene call is untestable without DNA. This CDR3 is built from 14 residues. This CDR3 is CASSLNRGLVEQYF.

The CDR3 sequence is CASSYSIETQYF. The rearrangement uses TRBV6-2 or TRBV6-3 and TRBJ2-5. This CDR3 contains 12 residues. CDR1 and CDR2 (germline): MNHEY, SVGEGT.

The chain employs TRBV29-1 and TRBJ2-7; TCRdb outputs TRBD2, but without DNA this stays unchecked. The CDR3 contains 15 residues. Per germline, CDR1 SQVTM and CDR2 ANQGSEA. The CDR3 region is CSVEPASGGSYEQYF.

V gene TRBV7-8 combines with J gene TRBJ2-7; TCRdb picks TRBD2, but there is no DNA to check that call. Germline lookup yields CDR1 SGHVS and CDR2 FQNEAQ. The CDR3 covers 16 residues. CDR3 protein: CASSPQPGLAGAEQYF.

The chain has TRBV29-1 and TRBJ2-2; TCRdb returns TRBD2, unconfirmable since there is no DNA. Germline V lookup: CDR1 SQVTM, CDR2 ANQGSEA. This CDR3 contains 15 residues. The CDR3 protein is CSVEKDERDTGELFF.

The CDR3 here is CAISESTSGGADQFF. J is TRBJ2-1 and V is TRBV10-3; TCRdb's D call of TRBD2 is untestable without DNA. The germline V gene encodes CDR1 ENHRY and CDR2 SYGVKD. The CDR3 runs 15 residues.

The rearrangement joins TRBV7-8 to TRBJ2-2; TCRdb's D call of TRBD1 is untestable without DNA. CDR1 is SGHVS, CDR2 FQNEAQ, per germline. This CDR3 comprises 17 residues. Here the CDR3 reads CASSLAFRQGEPGELFF.

The chain uses TRBV7-2 and TRBJ2-7; the D call from TCRdb, TRBD2, cannot be confirmed without DNA. This CDR3 is 15 amino acids long. Germline V gene lookup returns CDR1 SGHTA and CDR2 FQGNSA. The CDR3 sequence is CASSLEPFALNEQYF.

The chain links TRBV7-9 to TRBJ2-1. The germline V gene encodes CDR1 SEHNR and CDR2 FQNEAQ (reference sequence). CDR3 length: 15 residues. This CDR3 reads CASSLAAGSYNEQFF.

This sequence joins TRBV12-3 or TRBV12-4 and TRBJ2-1. The length of the CDR3 is 14 residues. The CDR3: CASRPDGAYNEQFF.

The chain recombines TRBV7-9 with TRBJ2-7; TCRdb selects TRBD1, and the lack of DNA leaves this call unchecked. CDR3 size: 15 residues. The germline CDR1 and CDR2 sequences are SEHNR and FQNEAQ (reference sequence). The CDR3 loop is CASSPRDRTIYEQYF.

The chain recombines TRBV14 with TRBJ2-3; the D call from TCRdb, TRBD1, cannot be confirmed without DNA. Germline V gene sequence: CDR1 SGHDN, CDR2 FVKESK. The CDR3 covers 16 residues. The CDR3 is CASSQEGTTSTDTQYF. The full variable domain, rest sourced from reference TRBV14 and TRBJ2-3, is EAGVTQFPSHSVIEKGQTVTLRCDPISGHDNLYWYRRVMGKEIKFLLHFVKESKQDESGMPNNRFLAERTGGTYSTLKVQPAELEDSGVYFCASSQEGTTSTDTQYFGPGTRLTVL.

The chain recombines TRBV7-8 with TRBJ1-1; TCRdb picks TRBD1, but there is no DNA to check that call. The CDR3 covers 14 residues. Looked up from germline, CDR1 is SGHVS and CDR2 is FQNEAQ. CDR3 protein: CASSLGGGASEAFF.